A selection of T cell receptor beta chains follows, all from one sample in a study of vaccination and CD4 T cells after COVID-19. TCRdb passed the PCR reads through MiXCR, listing each CDR3 protein once. Among about 14,000 distinct CDR3 sequences, less than 50% were seen once, and the ten largest hold approximately 17%. Antigen specificity for these receptors is unknown. The sequencing input was cultured CD4+ T cells from blood. Every receptor here comes from a human donor with COVID-19. The CDR3 runs from the conserved cysteine through the conserved F or W. The order of the fields is CDR3 protein, CDR3 DNA, clone size, J gene, V gene, CDR3 length, D gene. The D gene is left open where the match is weak. Clone size, where shown, is once, few, many, or a class for clones that have expanded.

CDR3aa: CASSWSNSPLHF
CDR3nt: TGTGCCAGCAGTTGGTCCAATTCACCCCTCCACTTT
abundance: few
j_gene: TRBJ1-6
v_gene: TRBV6-2/TRBV6-3
len: 12
d_gene: .

CDR3aa: CASSLRHQNIQYF
CDR3nt: TGTGCCAGCAGCTTACGGCACCAAAACATTCAGTACTTC
abundance: .
j_gene: TRBJ2-4
v_gene: TRBV7-8
len: 13
d_gene: .

CDR3aa: CASSLTGRNNEQFF
CDR3nt: TGTGCCAGCAGCTTAACTGGGAGGAACAATGAGCAGTTCTTC
abundance: .
j_gene: TRBJ2-1
v_gene: TRBV7-3
len: 14
d_gene: .

CDR3aa: CASSDRAGGNYGYTF
CDR3nt: TGTGCCAGCAGTGATAGGGCAGGGGGAAACTATGGCTACACCTTC
abundance: .
j_gene: TRBJ1-2
v_gene: TRBV2
len: 15
d_gene: TRBD1

CDR3aa: CASNLSPDSTDTQYF
CDR3nt: TGCGCCAGCAATCTTAGCCCAGACAGCACAGATACGCAGTATTTT
abundance: .
j_gene: TRBJ2-3
v_gene: TRBV5-1
len: 15
d_gene: .

CDR3aa: CASMAGFKMAFF
CDR3nt: TGTGCCAGTATGGCAGGGTTTAAGATGGCTTTCTTT
abundance: few
j_gene: TRBJ1-1
v_gene: TRBV19
len: 12
d_gene: .

CDR3aa: CASTTGGIEDTEAFF
CDR3nt: TGTGCCAGCACTACTGGGGGTATCGAGGACACTGAAGCTTTCTTT
abundance: few
j_gene: TRBJ1-1
v_gene: TRBV28
len: 15
d_gene: .

CDR3aa: CASRRRAEGYTF
CDR3nt: TGTGCCAGTAGACGACGGGCCGAGGGCTACACCTTC
abundance: few
j_gene: TRBJ1-2
v_gene: TRBV19
len: 12
d_gene: .

CDR3aa: CSARVGGTNAYEQYF
CDR3nt: TGCAGTGCTAGAGTAGGCGGGACTAACGCCTACGAGCAGTACTTC
abundance: .
j_gene: TRBJ2-7
v_gene: TRBV20-1
len: 15
d_gene: TRBD2

CDR3aa: CASSYSTAWWGTQYF
CDR3nt: TGTGCCAGCAGTTACTCAACCGCTTGGTGGGGGACGCAGTATTTT
abundance: large
j_gene: TRBJ2-3
v_gene: TRBV6-5
len: 15
d_gene: .

CDR3aa: CASSLAEYQETQYF
CDR3nt: TGTGCTAGCAGCTTAGCGGAGTACCAAGAGACCCAGTACTTC
abundance: .
j_gene: TRBJ2-5
v_gene: TRBV7-7
len: 14
d_gene: .

CDR3aa: CASSLDSVRNTIYF
CDR3nt: TGTGCCAGTAGTTTGGACTCAGTCAGAAACACCATATATTTT
abundance: .
j_gene: TRBJ1-3
v_gene: TRBV19
len: 14
d_gene: .

CDR3aa: CASSLRQGVGNTEAFF
CDR3nt: TGTGCCAGCAGCCTTCGACAGGGGGTTGGTAACACTGAAGCTTTCTTT
abundance: few
j_gene: TRBJ1-1
v_gene: TRBV7-8
len: 16
d_gene: TRBD1

CDR3aa: CAWTLGDGNSPLHF
CDR3nt: TGTGCCTGGACGCTGGGGGATGGTAATTCACCCCTCCACTTT
abundance: .
j_gene: TRBJ1-6
v_gene: TRBV30
len: 14
d_gene: .

CDR3aa: CASSPPSTDTQYF
CDR3nt: TGTGCCAGCTCACCACCTAGCACAGATACGCAGTATTTT
abundance: .
j_gene: TRBJ2-3
v_gene: TRBV18
len: 13
d_gene: .

CDR3aa: CASSLGGGEHSPLHF
CDR3nt: TGTGCCAGCAGCTTAGGGGGAGGGGAACATTCACCCCTCCACTTT
abundance: few
j_gene: TRBJ1-6
v_gene: TRBV7-9
len: 15
d_gene: .

CDR3aa: CASSLEWGQNEAFF
CDR3nt: TGCGCCAGCAGCTTGGAATGGGGGCAAAATGAAGCTTTCTTT
abundance: few
j_gene: TRBJ1-1
v_gene: TRBV5-1
len: 14
d_gene: .

CDR3aa: CASMTGAEQFF
CDR3nt: TGTGCCAGCATGACAGGGGCTGAGCAGTTCTTC
abundance: .
j_gene: TRBJ2-1
v_gene: TRBV6-1
len: 11
d_gene: TRBD1

CDR3aa: CASSPLAGGIETQYF
CDR3nt: TGTGCCAGCAGTCCACTAGCGGGGGGAATAGAGACCCAGTACTTC
abundance: .
j_gene: TRBJ2-5
v_gene: TRBV6-2/TRBV6-3
len: 15
d_gene: TRBD2

CDR3aa: CASNSGSRYTF
CDR3nt: TGTGCCAGTAACTCGGGGTCTCGATACACCTTC
abundance: few
j_gene: TRBJ1-2
v_gene: TRBV19
len: 11
d_gene: .

CDR3aa: CSNQGIQETQYF
CDR3nt: TGCAGTAATCAGGGCATCCAAGAGACCCAGTACTTC
abundance: few
j_gene: TRBJ2-5
v_gene: TRBV20-1
len: 12
d_gene: .

CDR3aa: CASTSLEGKGLYEQYF
CDR3nt: TGTGCCAGCACCTCCCTGGAAGGGAAAGGTCTCTACGAGCAGTACTTC
abundance: .
j_gene: TRBJ2-7
v_gene: TRBV6-1
len: 16
d_gene: .

CDR3aa: CASSTMGGNEKLFF
CDR3nt: TGTGCCAGCAGTACTATGGGGGGCAATGAAAAACTGTTTTTT
abundance: .
j_gene: TRBJ1-4
v_gene: TRBV28
len: 14
d_gene: .

CDR3aa: CASSPRNGGPYNEQFF
CDR3nt: TGTGCCAGCTCACCACGGAACGGGGGCCCCTACAATGAGCAGTTCTTC
abundance: .
j_gene: TRBJ2-1
v_gene: TRBV18
len: 16
d_gene: .

CDR3aa: CASNFGAGVNSPLHF
CDR3nt: TGTGCCAGCAACTTTGGGGCAGGGGTAAATTCACCCCTCCACTTT
abundance: .
j_gene: TRBJ1-6
v_gene: TRBV6-2/TRBV6-3
len: 15
d_gene: .

CDR3aa: CATSDPAGTPNGELFF
CDR3nt: TGTGCCACCAGTGATCCCGCCGGGACCCCGAACGGGGAGCTGTTTTTT
abundance: .
j_gene: TRBJ2-2
v_gene: TRBV24-1
len: 16
d_gene: .

CDR3aa: CASSEASDRVLAGYGYTF
CDR3nt: TGTGCCAGCAGTGAAGCAAGTGACAGGGTCTTGGCTGGCTATGGCTACACCTTC
abundance: few
j_gene: TRBJ1-2
v_gene: TRBV6-1
len: 18
d_gene: TRBD1

CDR3aa: CASSLMTGRVETQYF
CDR3nt: TGTGCCAGCAGCTTAATGACAGGAAGGGTGGAGACCCAGTACTTC
abundance: .
j_gene: TRBJ2-5
v_gene: TRBV7-2
len: 15
d_gene: .

CDR3aa: CASSLGGKFGYQETQYF
CDR3nt: TGTGCCAGCAGCTTAGGAGGAAAATTCGGGTACCAAGAGACCCAGTACTTC
abundance: .
j_gene: TRBJ2-5
v_gene: TRBV11-3
len: 17
d_gene: .

CDR3aa: CASSQEGQGSSWGNTEAFF
CDR3nt: TGCGCCAGCAGCCAAGAAGGACAGGGCAGCTCCTGGGGAAACACTGAAGCTTTCTTT
abundance: .
j_gene: TRBJ1-1
v_gene: TRBV4-1
len: 19
d_gene: TRBD1

CDR3aa: CASSFAPELEKLFF
CDR3nt: TGTGCCAGCAGTTTTGCCCCAGAGCTAGAAAAACTGTTTTTT
abundance: few
j_gene: TRBJ1-4
v_gene: TRBV27
len: 14
d_gene: .

CDR3aa: CATSGGTGGWQETQYF
CDR3nt: TGTGCCACCAGTGGTGGGACAGGGGGCTGGCAAGAGACCCAGTACTTC
abundance: .
j_gene: TRBJ2-5
v_gene: TRBV24-1
len: 16
d_gene: TRBD1

CDR3aa: CASSLGQGLSGANVLTF
CDR3nt: TGTGCCAGCAGCTTAGGACAGGGACTTTCTGGGGCCAACGTCCTGACTTTC
abundance: .
j_gene: TRBJ2-6
v_gene: TRBV5-8
len: 17
d_gene: TRBD1

CDR3aa: CASSLGDSRQGEAFF
CDR3nt: TGCGCCAGCAGCTTGGGGGACAGCAGACAAGGTGAAGCTTTCTTT
abundance: .
j_gene: TRBJ1-1
v_gene: TRBV5-1
len: 15
d_gene: TRBD1

CDR3aa: CASSLEIGGYNEQFF
CDR3nt: TGTGCCAGCAGCTTAGAGATAGGGGGATACAATGAGCAGTTCTTC
abundance: .
j_gene: TRBJ2-1
v_gene: TRBV7-9
len: 15
d_gene: .

CDR3aa: CASSTTGGLNTEAFF
CDR3nt: TGTGCCAGTAGCACGACAGGGGGCCTAAACACTGAAGCTTTCTTT
abundance: .
j_gene: TRBJ1-1
v_gene: TRBV19
len: 15
d_gene: TRBD1

CDR3aa: CASSPGLLRETQYF
CDR3nt: TGTGCCAGCAGTCCCGGACTGCTCCGGGAGACCCAGTACTTC
abundance: .
j_gene: TRBJ2-5
v_gene: TRBV6-2/TRBV6-3
len: 14
d_gene: .

CDR3aa: CASSFRNTGELFF
CDR3nt: TGTGCCAGTTCGTTCCGGAACACCGGGGAGCTGTTTTTT
abundance: .
j_gene: TRBJ2-2
v_gene: TRBV2
len: 13
d_gene: .

CDR3aa: CASSIPGTNTGELFF
CDR3nt: TGTGCCAGTAGTATTCCAGGCACGAACACCGGGGAGCTGTTTTTT
abundance: .
j_gene: TRBJ2-2
v_gene: TRBV19
len: 15
d_gene: .

CDR3aa: CASRPGQGINSPLHF
CDR3nt: TGTGCCAGCAGACCCGGACAGGGGATTAATTCACCCCTCCACTTT
abundance: few
j_gene: TRBJ1-6
v_gene: TRBV27
len: 15
d_gene: TRBD1

CDR3aa: CASSQDGAGGRGETQYF
CDR3nt: TGTGCCAGCAGCCAAGACGGGGCTGGGGGGCGGGGAGAGACCCAGTACTTC
abundance: few
j_gene: TRBJ2-5
v_gene: TRBV4-2
len: 17
d_gene: .